Listed below are T cell receptor beta chains from one sample, sequenced in a study of shared clonotypes between healthy human individuals. The method was immunoSEQ multiplex PCR; TCRdb's version includes in-frame clones alone and lacks a portion of them. The sample yields some 2,000,000 clones, about 94% seen once. Sequencing was carried out using naive CD4+ T cells sorted from blood. The receptor source for this set is a man younger than 35 in good health. Both conserved end residues are part of each CDR3. The D gene is left open where the match is weak. Clone size, where shown, is once, few, many, or a class for clones that have expanded.

CAWSSSLGAGYTF	TGTGCCTGGAGTTCGTCCCTTGGAGCTGGCTACACCTTC	TRBV30	TRBJ1-2	NA	13	once
CASALYTGREGYTF	TGTGCCAGCGCCCTATACACGGGACGCGAAGGCTACACCTTC	TRBV6-1	TRBJ1-2	NA	14	NA
CASEVGLNNQPQHF	TGTGCCAGTGAGGTGGGGTTAAACAATCAGCCCCAGCATTTT	TRBV28	TRBJ1-5	NA	14	NA
CASSPRAAGLSYNEQFF	TGCGCCAGCAGCCCCAGGGCTGCGGGCTTGTCCTACAATGAGCAGTTCTTC	TRBV5-1	TRBJ2-1	NA	17	NA
CASSLGPRTLNSYNSPLHF	TGTGCCAGCAGCTTGGGCCCCCGGACTTTAAACTCCTATAATTCACCCCTCCACTTT	TRBV5-4	TRBJ1-6	NA	19	NA
CASTFRGQNTEAFF	TGTGCCAGCACCTTTAGGGGGCAGAACACTGAAGCTTTCTTT	TRBV7-3	TRBJ1-1	TRBD1	14	NA
CASSVLGLAGGDEQFF	TGTGCCAGCAGCGTTTTAGGACTAGCGGGAGGGGATGAGCAGTTCTTC	TRBV9	TRBJ2-1	TRBD2	16	NA
CASSLVPGQETQYF	TGTGCCAGCAGCTTAGTCCCGGGGCAGGAGACCCAGTACTTC	TRBV11-2	TRBJ2-5	NA	14	NA
CASTQGRRGGYTF	TGTGCCAGCACCCAGGGACGCAGGGGTGGCTACACCTTC	TRBV6-5	TRBJ1-2	NA	13	NA
CASSQVLVENEQYF	TGCGCCAGCAGCCAAGTTTTGGTAGAGAACGAGCAGTACTTC	TRBV4-1	TRBJ2-7	NA	14	NA
CASSSLFDSGETQYF	TGTGCCAGCAGCTCCCTTTTCGATAGCGGGGAGACCCAGTACTTC	TRBV11-2	TRBJ2-5	TRBD2	15	NA